This TCR beta chain was sequenced during a study of vaccination and CD4 T cells after COVID-19 (dated by TCRdb to 2021 to 2024). For the wider study: Six males and four females were included in the convalescent cohort, with two Hispanic individuals, seven Caucasians, two Asians and one multiracial person represented. Participants received two doses of either the Pfizer-BioNTech BNT162b2 vaccine (n=8) or the Moderna mRNA-1273 vaccine (n=2). Post-COVID blood samples were collected from convalescent patients a median of about 92 days after diagnosis, with a range of roughly 35 to 161 days. Post-vaccine blood samples were obtained a median of approximately 70 days after the second vaccine dose, with a range of roughly 13 to 250 days. Overlapping spike peptide pools from SARS-CoV-2 and from the common cold coronaviruses HCoV-NL63, HCoV-OC43 and HCoV-229E were used as culture stimuli. Control cultures used a CEFX viral epitope pool as positive control, an HIV-1 Nef peptide pool as negative control, or no peptide. In roughly 11 COVID-19 convalescent patients and a handful of infection-naive healthy vaccine recipients, the spike-specific CD4+ TCR repertoire before mRNA vaccination was compared with the repertoire after mRNA vaccination. An earlier paper using these donors assessed, at the TCR clonotype level, memory CD4+ T cell crossreactivity between SARS-CoV-2 and common cold coronavirus spike proteins. Broad study findings and their caveats: In convalescent patients, a median about 84% of post-vaccine SARS-CoV-2-reactive clones were detected only after vaccination, and vaccine-specific priming was suggested by this finding. The study included relatively few convalescent patients and did not analyze early timepoints after natural infection. An increase in the median number of SARS-CoV-2-reactive clonotypes from approximately 20 after infection to a few dozen after vaccination was observed, but the change was not found to be significant. Of the vaccine-specific clones found in convalescent patients, nearly all (304 of 307) were mono-reactive for SARS-CoV-2 spike instead of being cross-reactive with common cold coronaviruses.

This sample's treatment or condition label indicates: roughly 11-day PBMC culture with coronavirus spike peptide pools or control peptides (ViraFEST assay). CD4+ T cells from unexposed donors were collected before the COVID-19 pandemic (2011-2018). To expand antigen-specific T cells with peptide pools and then pick out the expanded clonotypes through TCR sequencing, the study relied on the ViraFEST assay. Each well held 2 million to 2.5 million PBMCs cultured with about 9.8 ug/ml peptide pools in IMDM containing approximately 5% human AB serum and roughly 10 IU/ml IL-2. On days 3 and 7, half of the culture medium was replaced with fresh IL-2-containing medium. After ten to eleven days of culture, CD4+ T cells were isolated by negative selection using the EasySep CD4+ T cell isolation kit. As cell number allowed, CD4+ T cells from unexposed donors were tested for reactivity to SARS-CoV-2 S and N and to four common cold coronavirus spike pools. PBMCs were separated from whole blood using Ficoll-Paque Plus gradient centrifugation and then either used fresh or cryopreserved at -140C. Each culture condition was generally run in triplicate wells. The leukapheresis product used for the unexposed donors was purchased from a commercial source.

Library method: PCR. DNA from cultured CD4+ T cells underwent TCR sequencing with the Oncomine TCR Beta short-read assay at the Johns Hopkins FTIC core. The QIAamp micro DNA kit was used to extract genomic DNA from the cultured CD4+ T cells. Oncomine TCR Beta libraries from cultured CD4+ T cells were pooled using unique dual indexes and sequenced on an Illumina iSeq 100. Per the authors' processing: Non-productive sequences were filtered out, and CDR3s that did not start with C, did not end with F or W, or were shorter than 7 amino acids were discarded. The MANAFEST web application identified antigen-specific clonotypes by comparing peptide-stimulated wells against reference wells and other culture wells. Positive clones required FDR below 0.05, an odds ratio above 5, and productive frequency above 0.1% in at least two of three replicate wells. A clonotype counted as cross-reactive if it showed significant expansion both in the SARS-CoV-2 spike wells and in at least one common cold coronavirus spike condition. CDR3 homology was assessed with Levenshtein distances (stringdist) and unrooted phylogenetic trees (ape) in R version 3.6.1. The public reads were reanalyzed by TCRdb: fastp trimming at Q25, MiXCR alignment, in-frame beta chains only. Each CDR3 protein appears once, grouped with its most common genes and DNA. The authors' filters were not applied to this entry. For this sample the table gives roughly 10,000 distinct CDR3 sequences, of which less than 45% were detected only once. The ten top clones hold about 20% of the sample.

CDR1 GTSNPN and CDR2 SVGIG were looked up in the germline V gene (reference sequence). From the cysteine through the phenylalanine, the CDR3 covers 15 amino acids. Only the CDR3 part of the read is kept: 45 bases, read in frame from the first base. Trimming costs V 2 bases and J 3 bases, and their ends lie 14 bases apart. To note about this clonotype: The antigen it recognizes is unknown. Base qualities are not provided; no much larger clone lies one nucleotide away.

The receptor comes from a human donor in good health. The chain links TRBV30 with TRBJ1-5; no D gene can be assigned with confidence. Sequences were obtained from CD4+ T cells from blood, cultured in vitro. The DNA sequence is TGTGCCTGGAGTCCCATCGGAGGTTCCAATCAGCCCCAGCATTTT. This yields the protein CAWSPIGGSNQPQHF.